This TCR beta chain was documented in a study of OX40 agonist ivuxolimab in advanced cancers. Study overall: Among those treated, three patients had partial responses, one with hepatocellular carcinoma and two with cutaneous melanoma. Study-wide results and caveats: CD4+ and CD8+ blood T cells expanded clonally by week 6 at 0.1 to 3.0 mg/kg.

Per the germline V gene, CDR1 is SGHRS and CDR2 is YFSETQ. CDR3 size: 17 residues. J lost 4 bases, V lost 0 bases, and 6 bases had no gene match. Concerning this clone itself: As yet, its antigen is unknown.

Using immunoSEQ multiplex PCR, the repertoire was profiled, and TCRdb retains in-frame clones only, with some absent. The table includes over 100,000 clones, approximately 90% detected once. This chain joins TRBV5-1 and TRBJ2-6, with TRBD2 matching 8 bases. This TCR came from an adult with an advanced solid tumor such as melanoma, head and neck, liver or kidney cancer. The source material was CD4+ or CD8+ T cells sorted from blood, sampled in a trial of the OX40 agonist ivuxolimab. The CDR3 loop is CASSLAGGATGANVLTF. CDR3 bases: TGCGCCAGCAGCTTGGCGGGAGGGGCGACCGGGGCCAACGTCCTGACTTTC.